This T cell receptor (beta chain) was sequenced for a study of cytomegalovirus exposure and HLA in healthy donors. V dropped 4 bases and J dropped 7; count of bases not matched to a gene: 6. Germline CDR1 is MNHNY and CDR2 is SVGAGI (reference sequence). CDR3 length: 15 amino acids. This clone is a singleton in its sample. What it binds is unknown. The PCR had 60 Vbeta and 13 Jbeta primers. Method: immunoSEQ multiplex PCR; TCRdb's copy keeps in-frame clones and lacks some. The table includes under 150,000 clones, 81% detected once. Findings of the study overall: It was likely that a cluster of highly shared sequence variants was a sequencing artifact. Altogether, about 160 TCR beta chains were recorded as cytomegalovirus-associated. On later analysis, the bulk of CMV-associated TCR beta chains appeared to be HLA-restricted. A later analysis reportedly found fewer N-insertions in an Asian-associated ancestry cluster than the approximately 660-donor mean.

The chain recombines TRBV6-6 with TRBJ2-1, with 11 bases identical to TRBD2. The sample consisted of PBMCs. The origin of this receptor is a man aged 18 to 29 in good health and CMV-seronegative. In DNA form, the CDR3 reads TGTGCCAGCAGTTCAACTAGCGGGGGTTTAAATGAGCAGTTCTTC. This gives the protein CASSSTSGGLNEQFF.